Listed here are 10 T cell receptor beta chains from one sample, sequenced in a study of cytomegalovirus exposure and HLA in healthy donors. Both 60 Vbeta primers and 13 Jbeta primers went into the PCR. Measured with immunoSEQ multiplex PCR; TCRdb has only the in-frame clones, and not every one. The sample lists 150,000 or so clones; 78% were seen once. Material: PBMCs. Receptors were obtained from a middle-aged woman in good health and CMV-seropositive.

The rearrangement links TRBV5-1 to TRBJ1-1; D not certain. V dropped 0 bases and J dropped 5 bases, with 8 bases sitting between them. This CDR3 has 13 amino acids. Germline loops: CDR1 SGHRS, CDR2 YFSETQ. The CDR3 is CASSLVSGTEAFF. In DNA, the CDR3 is TGCGCCAGCAGCTTGGTTTCGGGGACTGAAGCTTTCTTT.

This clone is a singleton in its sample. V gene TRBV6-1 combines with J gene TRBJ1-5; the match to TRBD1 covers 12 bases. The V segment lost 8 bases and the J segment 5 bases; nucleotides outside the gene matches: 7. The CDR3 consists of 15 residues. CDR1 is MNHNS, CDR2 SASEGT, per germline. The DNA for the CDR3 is TGTGCCAGCTCGGAGGGGACAGGGGGCGATCAGCCCCAGCATTTT. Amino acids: CASSEGTGGDQPQHF.

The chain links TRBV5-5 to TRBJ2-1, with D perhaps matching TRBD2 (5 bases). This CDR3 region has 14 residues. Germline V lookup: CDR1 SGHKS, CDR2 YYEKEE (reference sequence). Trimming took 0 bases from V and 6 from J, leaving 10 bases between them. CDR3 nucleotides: TGTGCCAGCAGCTTGGGAGGGATCGGCAATGAGCAGTTCTTC. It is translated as CASSLGGIGNEQFF.

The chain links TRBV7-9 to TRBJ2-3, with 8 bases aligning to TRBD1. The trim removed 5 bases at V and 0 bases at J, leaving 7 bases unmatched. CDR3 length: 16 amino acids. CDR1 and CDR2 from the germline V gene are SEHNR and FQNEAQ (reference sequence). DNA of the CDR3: TGTGCCAGCAGCCCGCTTTGGACAGGGAGCACAGATACGCAGTATTTT. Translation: CASSPLWTGSTDTQYF.

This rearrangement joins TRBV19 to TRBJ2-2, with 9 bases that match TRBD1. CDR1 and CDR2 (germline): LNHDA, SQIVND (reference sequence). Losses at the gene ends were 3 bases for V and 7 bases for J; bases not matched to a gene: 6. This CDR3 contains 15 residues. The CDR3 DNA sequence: TGTGCCAGTAGTATCGACAGGGGGGTGAACGGGGAGCTGTTTTTT. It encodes CASSIDRGVNGELFF. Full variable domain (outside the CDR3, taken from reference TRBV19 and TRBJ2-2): DGGITQSPKYLFRKEGQNVTLSCEQNLNHDAMYWYRQDPGQGLRLIYYSQIVNDFQKGDIAEGYSVSREKKESFPLTVTSAQKNPTAFYLCASSIDRGVNGELFFGEGSRLTVL.

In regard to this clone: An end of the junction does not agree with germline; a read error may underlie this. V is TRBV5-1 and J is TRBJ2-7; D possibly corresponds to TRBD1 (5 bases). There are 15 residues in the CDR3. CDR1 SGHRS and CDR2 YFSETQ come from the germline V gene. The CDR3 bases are TGTGCCAGCAGCTTGGTGGGGCTACAGTCCTACGAGCAGTACTTC. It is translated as CASSLVGLQSYEQYF.

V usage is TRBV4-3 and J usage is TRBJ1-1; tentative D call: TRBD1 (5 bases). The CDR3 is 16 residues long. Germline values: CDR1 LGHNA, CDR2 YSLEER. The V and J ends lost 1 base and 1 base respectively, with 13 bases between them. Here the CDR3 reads CASSQGVGGTNTEAFF. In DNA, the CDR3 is TGCGCCAGCAGCCAAGGGGTGGGGGGAACGAACACTGAAGCTTTCTTT.

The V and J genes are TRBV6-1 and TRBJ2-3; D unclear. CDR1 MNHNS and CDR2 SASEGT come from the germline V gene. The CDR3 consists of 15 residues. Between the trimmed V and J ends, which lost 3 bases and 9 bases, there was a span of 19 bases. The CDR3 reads CASSEATTAFETQYF. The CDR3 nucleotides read TGTGCCAGCAGTGAGGCGACAACGGCCTTTGAAACGCAGTATTTT.

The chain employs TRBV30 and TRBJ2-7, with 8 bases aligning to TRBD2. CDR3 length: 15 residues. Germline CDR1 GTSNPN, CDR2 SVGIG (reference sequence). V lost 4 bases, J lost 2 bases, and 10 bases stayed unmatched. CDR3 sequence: CAWIPTRGGAYEQYF. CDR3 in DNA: TGTGCCTGGATCCCAACACGGGGGGGGGCCTACGAGCAGTACTTC. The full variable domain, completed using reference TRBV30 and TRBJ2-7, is SQTIHQWPATLVQPVGSPLSLECTVEGTSNPNLYWYRQAAGRGLQLLFYSVGIGQISSEVPQNLSASRPQDRQFILSSKKLLLSDSGFYLCAWIPTRGGAYEQYFGPGTRLTVT.

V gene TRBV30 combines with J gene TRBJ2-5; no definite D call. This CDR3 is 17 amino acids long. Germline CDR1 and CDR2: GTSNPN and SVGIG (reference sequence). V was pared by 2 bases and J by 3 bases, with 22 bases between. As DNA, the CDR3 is TGTGCCTGGAGTAAACCCCACGTCGCGGTTGGAGAAGAGACCCAGTACTTC. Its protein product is CAWSKPHVAVGEETQYF.